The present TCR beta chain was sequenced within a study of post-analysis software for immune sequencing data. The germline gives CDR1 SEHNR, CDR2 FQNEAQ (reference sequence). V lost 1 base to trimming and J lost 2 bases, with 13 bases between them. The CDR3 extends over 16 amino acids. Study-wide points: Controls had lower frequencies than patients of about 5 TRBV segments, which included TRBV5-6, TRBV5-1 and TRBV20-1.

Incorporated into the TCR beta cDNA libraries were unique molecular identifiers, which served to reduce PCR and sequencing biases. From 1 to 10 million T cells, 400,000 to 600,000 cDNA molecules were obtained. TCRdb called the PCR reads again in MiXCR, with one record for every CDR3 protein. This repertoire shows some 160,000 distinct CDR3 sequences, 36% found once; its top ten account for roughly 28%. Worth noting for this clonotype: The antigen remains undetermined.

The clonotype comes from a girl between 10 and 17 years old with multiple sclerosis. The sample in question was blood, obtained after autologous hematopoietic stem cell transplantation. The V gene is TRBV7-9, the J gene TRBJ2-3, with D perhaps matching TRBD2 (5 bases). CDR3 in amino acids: CASSLGESRLTDTQYF. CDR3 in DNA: TGTGCCAGCAGCTTAGGGGAGTCTCGGCTCACAGATACGCAGTATTTT.